Shown below are 30 T cell receptor beta chains from a single sample sequenced in a study of T cells in Graves' hyperthyroidism and ophthalmopathy. The investigators amplified TCR beta CDR3 regions from RNA transcripts. During a first-round RT-PCR of the TCR CDR3, the HTBI primer set was used. MiXCR, run by TCRdb on the multiplex PCR reads, gives a single entry per CDR3 protein. The data show 650,000 to 850,000 distinct CDR3 sequences, approximately 19% seen once. Sample: blood. These receptors were collected from a woman aged 45-65 years with Graves' hyperthyroidism that later progressed to Graves' ophthalmopathy.

This clonotype was counted many times. The J gene is TRBJ1-2, the V gene TRBV11-2; 9 positions match TRBD1. With V trimmed by 5 bases and J by 8 bases, 9 bases remained unmatched. Germline V CDR1 and CDR2: SGHAT, FQNNGV. The CDR3 extends over 14 amino acids. The CDR3, as DNA: TGTGCCAGCAGCACCGCCGGGACAGGGAAAGGCTACACCTTC. Translated, it gives CASSTAGTGKGYTF.

This clonotype was seen only a few times. The chain is built from TRBV6-1 and TRBJ2-2; 13 nucleotides agree with TRBD2. V lost 7 bases and J lost 3; bases outside the gene matches: 2. The CDR3 extends over 15 amino acids. Germline V CDR1 and CDR2: MNHNS, SASEGT. The CDR3 spells CASTGLAGDTGELFF. DNA for the CDR3: TGTGCCAGCACTGGACTAGCGGGGGACACCGGGGAGCTGTTTTTT.

The sample holds many counts of this clonotype. The rearrangement joins TRBV11-2 to TRBJ2-5; 9 nucleotides align to TRBD2. This CDR3 has 15 amino acids. J lost 0 bases, V lost 5 bases, and 4 bases had no gene match. The germline V gene encodes CDR1 SGHAT and CDR2 FQNNGV. CDR3 region: CASSPWTSDQETQYF. CDR3 coding DNA: TGTGCCAGCAGCCCATGGACTAGCGACCAAGAGACCCAGTACTTC.

This clonotype was seen a handful of times. The chain couples TRBV4-1 to TRBJ1-1; 10 bases agree with TRBD1. Germline trimming cut 3 bases from V and 10 bases from J; bases unmatched to any gene: 5. Looked up from germline, CDR1 is MGHRA and CDR2 is YSYEKL. CDR3 length equals 13 residues. CDR3 residues: CASSQGQGNGAFF. In DNA, the CDR3 is TGCGCCAGCAGCCAGGGACAGGGGAACGGAGCTTTCTTT.

Details on this clonotype: A clone one base away is much larger, so this may be a read error. This rearrangement joins TRBV5-1 to TRBJ2-3; D is perhaps TRBD2 (5 bases). V was cut by 2 bases and J by 3 bases, with 10 bases left in between. The CDR3 sequence is 14 residues long. Germline loops: CDR1 SGHRS, CDR2 YFSETQ. The CDR3 loop is CASSFGVLTDTQYF. The CDR3 DNA reads TGCGCCAGCAGCTTCGGGGTATTAACAGATACGCAGTATTTT.

The chain employs TRBV7-9 and TRBJ1-2; D may be TRBD1 (5 bases). This CDR3 region has 12 residues. V was cut by 0 bases and J by 8 bases, with 7 bases left in between. From germline, CDR1 is SEHNR and CDR2 FQNEAQ (reference sequence). CDR3 region: CASSLAQGGYTF. CDR3 coding DNA: TGTGCCAGCAGCTTAGCCCAGGGAGGCTACACCTTC.

The rearrangement uses TRBV3-1 and TRBJ2-1; TRBD2 agrees at 7 bases. Per the germline V gene, CDR1 is LGHDT and CDR2 is YNNKEL (reference sequence). V was clipped by 5 bases and J by 2 bases; unmatched bases: 6. The CDR3 is 15 residues long. CDR3: CASSAPGLPYNEQFF. The CDR3, as DNA: TGTGCCAGCAGCGCCCCGGGACTACCCTACAATGAGCAGTTCTTC.

This clonotype was seen only a few times. J is TRBJ1-6 and V is TRBV7-8, with a tentative D call TRBD1 (5 bases). Germline V gene data show CDR1 as SGHVS and CDR2 as FQNEAQ. V was trimmed by 4 bases and J by 6 bases, leaving 13 bases between them. There are 15 residues in the CDR3. The CDR3 spells CASSSESGPNSPLHF. In nucleotides, the CDR3 is TGTGCCAGCAGCTCGGAATCGGGGCCTAATTCACCCCTCCACTTT.

The chain joins TRBV5-8 to TRBJ2-3, with 7 bases fitting TRBD1. Germline V gives CDR1 SGHTS, CDR2 YDEGEE. The junction had 6 bases not matched to a gene; V was cut back by 2 bases and J by 0 bases. CDR3 length equals 16 residues. CDR3 sequence reads: CASSFRDSRSTDTQYF. In DNA, the CDR3 is TGTGCCAGCAGCTTCCGGGACAGTCGAAGCACAGATACGCAGTATTTT.

The J gene is TRBJ2-3, the V gene TRBV3-1; 10 bases align to TRBD2. This CDR3 comprises 17 residues. Germline-derived CDR1 and CDR2 are LGHDT and YNNKEL (reference sequence). The ends lost 0 bases at V and 4 bases at J; junction bases unmatched: 7. The CDR3 nucleotides read TGTGCCAGCAGCCAAGAAAGCGGGGGGGCCTTCGCAGATACGCAGTATTTT. The encoded protein is CASSQESGGAFADTQYF.

The chain is built from TRBV11-2 and TRBJ1-1, with 9 bases matching TRBD1. Germline-derived CDR1 and CDR2 are SGHAT and FQNNGV. There are 18 residues in the CDR3. V trimming: 5 bases; J trimming: 0 bases; junction bases outside the gene matches: 13. CDR3 DNA: TGTGCCAGCAGCCCCGTGGGGGGGACAGGGCGGGTGAACACTGAAGCTTTCTTT. Translated, it gives CASSPVGGTGRVNTEAFF. Combining the CDR3 with reference TRBV11-2 and TRBJ1-1 gives the whole variable domain EAGVAQSPRYKIIEKRQSVAFWCNPISGHATLYWYQQILGQGPKLLIQFQNNGVVDDSQLPKDRFSAERLKGVDSTLKIQPAKLEDSAVYLCASSPVGGTGRVNTEAFFGQGTRLTVV.

About this clonotype: Its ends do not fully match the called genes, so a read error is possible. This rearrangement joins TRBV5-4 to TRBJ2-3; D unresolved. This CDR3 region has 15 residues. Germline CDR1 reads SGHNT; CDR2 reads YYREEE (reference sequence). CDR3 amino acids: CASSLDPISTDTQYF. The CDR3 region has the DNA TGCGCCAGCAGCCTAGACCCCATATCCACAGATACGCAGTATTTT.

This clonotype showed up just a few times. This sequence joins TRBV27 and TRBJ1-6, with TRBD1 identical over 9 bases. The CDR3 is made up of 17 amino acids. CDR1 and CDR2 (germline): MNHEY, SMNVEV (reference sequence). V lost 6 bases and J lost 6; bases outside the gene matches: 12. CDR3 DNA: TGTGCCAGCAGCCACCGGGACAGGGTTCTGCTTAATTCACCCCTCCACTTT. Translation: CASSHRDRVLLNSPLHF.

Ten or more counts support this clonotype. The genes are TRBV6-1 and TRBJ1-1, with 8 positions matching TRBD1. The ends lost 2 bases at V and 2 bases at J; junction bases unmatched: 4. CDR3 length equals 15 residues. Germline assignment: CDR1 MNHNS and CDR2 SASEGT. The CDR3 loop is CASSELGQGNTEAFF. The CDR3 DNA follows: TGTGCCAGCAGTGAACTAGGACAGGGTAACACTGAAGCTTTCTTT.

This clonotype was recorded at least ten times. V and J are TRBV20-1 and TRBJ1-5, with D tentatively TRBD1 (6 bases). Per germline, CDR1 DFQATT and CDR2 SNEGSKA (reference sequence). Deletions cut 0 bases from V and 7 bases from J, with 13 bases between. The CDR3 spans 14 residues. The CDR3 nucleotides read TGCAGTGCTAGAGATGGGGGGGCCAGACAGCCCCAGCATTTT. The encoded protein is CSARDGGARQPQHF.

CDR3 loop: CASSRVAEAFF. The DNA for the CDR3 is TGTGCCAGCAGCCGGGTGGCTGAAGCTTTCTTT. The chain uses TRBV7-9 and TRBJ1-1, with unresolved D. V dropped 5 bases and J dropped 6 bases, with 7 bases sitting between them. CDR1 is SEHNR and CDR2 is FQNEAQ in the germline V gene (reference sequence). The CDR3 loop spans 11 amino acids.

The chain combines TRBV3-1 with TRBJ1-1, with 10 bases lining up with TRBD1. The CDR3 length is 16 residues. J was trimmed by 0 bases and V by 4 bases; bases with no gene match: 5. Germline CDR1 LGHDT, CDR2 YNNKEL (reference sequence). CDR3 in DNA: TGTGCCAGCAGCCGGGGACAGGGGATAATGAACACTGAAGCTTTCTTT. Its protein product is CASSRGQGIMNTEAFF. The full variable domain, rest sourced from reference TRBV3-1 and TRBJ1-1, is DTAVSQTPKYLVTQMGNDKSIKCEQNLGHDTMYWYKQDSKKFLKIMFSYNNKELIINETVPNRFSPKSPDKAHLNLHINSLELGDSAVYFCASSRGQGIMNTEAFFGQGTRLTVV.

This clonotype came up a few times. The genes are TRBV7-8 and TRBJ2-5, with no clear D. Trimming stripped 5 bases from V and 0 bases from J, with 13 bases between. CDR1 SGHVS and CDR2 FQNEAQ come from the germline V gene. This CDR3 region has 15 residues. The CDR3 sequence is CASSPQRWDQETQYF. CDR3 nucleotide sequence: TGTGCCAGCAGCCCCCAACGGTGGGACCAAGAGACCCAGTACTTC.

The gene calls are TRBV13 and TRBJ2-7; weak D call: TRBD2 (6 bases). CDR1 is PRHDT and CDR2 is FYEKMQ in the germline V gene (reference sequence). This CDR3 is built from 12 residues. The germline V and J ends were trimmed by 4 bases and 5 bases, with 9 bases remaining between them. The CDR3 DNA sequence: TGTGCCAGCAGCTCCTGGACTAACGAGCAGTACTTC. Protein: CASSSWTNEQYF.

This clonotype was seen only a few times. The chain couples TRBV19 to TRBJ1-4; 7 bases fit TRBD1. The CDR3 is 16 amino acids. V was pared by 5 bases and J by 8 bases, with 14 bases of the junction left unmatched. CDR1 is LNHDA, CDR2 SQIVND, per germline (reference sequence). Here the CDR3 reads CASSVRTGTPGEKLFF. The CDR3 DNA follows: TGTGCCAGTAGTGTCCGGACAGGCACCCCCGGGGAAAAACTGTTTTTT. The complete variable domain, with remaining parts taken from reference TRBV19 and TRBJ1-4, reads DGGITQSPKYLFRKEGQNVTLSCEQNLNHDAMYWYRQDPGQGLRLIYYSQIVNDFQKGDIAEGYSVSREKKESFPLTVTSAQKNPTAFYLCASSVRTGTPGEKLFFGSGTQLSVL.

The rearrangement uses TRBV4-1 and TRBJ2-3, with D unclear. The CDR3 length is 14 residues. The germline gives CDR1 MGHRA, CDR2 YSYEKL. Trimming left V 4 bases short and J 6 bases short, with 14 bases between. The CDR3 DNA is TGCGCCAGCAGCCCTCACGGCAGTCCGGATACGCAGTATTTT. This codes for CASSPHGSPDTQYF.

This clonotype was observed at least ten times. The J gene is TRBJ2-3, the V gene TRBV3-1; D might be TRBD1 (5 bases). The germline V gene encodes CDR1 LGHDT and CDR2 YNNKEL (reference sequence). CDR3 length: 16 amino acids. Between the trimmed V and J ends, which lost 3 bases and 4 bases, there was a span of 17 bases. The CDR3 loop is CASSHYPDRGADTQYF. The DNA of the CDR3 is TGTGCCAGCAGCCATTATCCGGATAGGGGCGCAGATACGCAGTATTTT.

This clonotype was seen more than once but under ten times. This chain links TRBV2 with TRBJ2-3; 12 bases agree with TRBD1. This CDR3 spans 16 amino acids. CDR1 SNHLY and CDR2 FYNNEI come from the germline V gene. V was clipped by 0 bases and J by 6 bases; unmatched bases: 4. This chain's CDR3 is CASSEAGTGGGDTQYF. The CDR3 DNA reads TGTGCCAGCAGTGAAGCAGGGACAGGGGGCGGTGATACGCAGTATTTT.

The chain links TRBV6-1 to TRBJ1-6; maybe TRBD1 (6 bases). The germline V gene encodes CDR1 MNHNS and CDR2 SASEGT. V lost 0 bases, J lost 9 bases, and 9 bases lay in between. This CDR3 has 14 residues. CDR3 DNA sequence: TGTGCCAGCAGTGAAGCGGGGGGCCGTTCACCCCTCCACTTT. Amino acids: CASSEAGGRSPLHF.

The CDR3 sequence: CASSEGQPHNEQFF. Here the CDR3 DNA reads TGTGCCAGCAGTGAGGGGCAACCCCACAATGAGCAGTTCTTC. This sequence joins TRBV2 and TRBJ2-1, with D possibly matching TRBD1 (5 bases). The CDR3 extends over 14 amino acids. Germline CDR1 and CDR2: SNHLY and FYNNEI. V gave up 3 bases and J gave up 5 bases, with 11 bases separating them.

This clonotype came up many times. The chain uses TRBV28 and TRBJ1-1; tentative D call: TRBD1 (6 bases). The CDR3 is 17 amino acids. V lost 2 bases and J lost 3, with 19 bases in between. Looked up from germline, CDR1 is MDHEN and CDR2 is SYDVKM. The CDR3 loop is CASSLPGAIKLDTEAFF. CDR3 nucleotide sequence: TGTGCCAGCAGTTTACCGGGGGCGATTAAGTTGGACACTGAAGCTTTCTTT.

The chain recombines TRBV7-6 with TRBJ1-1; no clear D gene. Trimming pared 5 bases from V and 0 bases from J, leaving 16 bases between. The CDR3 loop spans 16 amino acids. Germline V CDR1 and CDR2: SGHVS, FNYEAQ. CDR3 DNA: TGTGCCAGCAGCCCCGGACGCGAACAAATGAACACTGAAGCTTTCTTT. It is translated as CASSPGREQMNTEAFF.

This clonotype was seen repeatedly, ten times or more. V usage is TRBV7-2 and J usage is TRBJ1-1, with D unresolved. Germline CDR1 SGHTA, CDR2 FQGNSA. The CDR3 is made up of 13 amino acids. V lost 1 base to trimming and J lost 5 bases, with 8 bases between them. CDR3 region: CASSLEGQTEAFF. The CDR3 coding sequence is TGTGCCAGCAGCTTAGAAGGGCAAACTGAAGCTTTCTTT.

V usage is TRBV19 and J usage is TRBJ1-2; no clear D gene. CDR3 length equals 15 residues. In germline, CDR1 is LNHDA, CDR2 SQIVND (reference sequence). Trimming cost V 3 bases and J 1 base, with 12 bases left between them. The CDR3 reads CASSIGYGDNYGYTF. The CDR3 bases are TGTGCCAGTAGTATCGGCTACGGTGATAACTATGGCTACACCTTC.

At least ten counts were recorded for this clonotype. The chain has TRBV7-2 and TRBJ2-7, with D possibly matching TRBD1 (5 bases). Germline CDR1 SGHTA, CDR2 FQGNSA. V was shortened by 0 bases and J by 5 bases, with 14 bases between the two germline ends. This CDR3 contains 15 residues. CDR3 nucleotide sequence: TGTGCCAGCAGCTTAGCGCTAACAGGCGATCACGAGCAGTACTTC. This gives the protein CASSLALTGDHEQYF. Supplemented by reference TRBV7-2 and TRBJ2-7, the full variable domain reads GAGVSQSPSNKVTEKGKDVELRCDPISGHTALYWYRQSLGQGLEFLIYFQGNSAPDKSGLPSDRFSAERTGGSVSTLTIQRTQQEDSAVYLCASSLALTGDHEQYFGPGTRLTVT.